These 24 T cell receptor beta chains originate from one sample sequenced in a study of sequential checkpoint blockade in melanoma. Assay: immunoSEQ multiplex PCR; the TCRdb copy retains only in-frame clones and omits some. The repertoire holds about 4,000 clones, with around 19% as singletons. Documented treatment: randomized to nivolumab then ipilimumab (arm A) or the reverse (arm B). The source was tumor tissue (inferred from file names), collected from a patient given nivolumab and ipilimumab in sequence. The source is a human donor with melanoma.

This clone is judged large. J is TRBJ1-3 and V is TRBV15; tentative D call: TRBD1 (5 bases). The CDR3 is 17 amino acids. Germline CDR1 reads LNHNV; CDR2 reads YYDKDF (reference sequence). Trimming removed 3 bases at V and 0 bases at J, with 15 bases between. CDR3 region: CATSRGDGGSSGNTIYF. CDR3 nucleotide sequence: TGTGCCACCAGCAGGGGGGACGGGGGAAGCTCTGGAAACACCATATATTTT.

The V gene is TRBV19, the J gene TRBJ2-1, with a weak D call TRBD2 (6 bases). The V gene's germline CDR1 is LNHDA and CDR2 SQIVND (reference sequence). The CDR3 has 14 amino acids. The germline V and J ends were trimmed by 6 bases and 0 bases, with 9 bases remaining between them. The CDR3 here is CASSHGGSYNEQFF. The CDR3, as DNA: TGTGCCAGTAGCCACGGGGGCTCCTACAATGAGCAGTTCTTC.

The V gene is TRBV6-8, the J gene TRBJ2-5, with D perhaps matching TRBD1 (6 bases). This CDR3 spans 16 amino acids. Germline CDR1 reads MNHGY; CDR2 reads SAAAGT. Trimming removed 6 bases at V and 5 bases at J, with 22 bases between. In DNA, the CDR3 is TGTGCCAGCAGACCCTATCTACAGGGTAGACGGGAGACCCAGTACTTC. Translating it yields CASRPYLQGRRETQYF.

The chain employs TRBV5-1 and TRBJ1-2; 7 bases fit TRBD1. The CDR3 has 14 residues. J gave up 8 bases and V 4 bases, and 11 bases lay outside the gene matches. CDR1 is SGHRS and CDR2 is YFSETQ in the germline V gene. The CDR3, as DNA: TGCGCCAGCAGCCCGACCGGGACAGCGACCGGCTACACCTTC. This sequence encodes CASSPTGTATGYTF.

In its sample, this clone ranks as medium-sized (0.01 to 0.1%). The CDR3 DNA reads as TGTGCCAGTCTGGCCCCGGGGGGCGGTGGCTACACCTTC. It codes for CASLAPGGGGYTF. This chain connects TRBV28 to TRBJ1-2; D may be TRBD1 (6 bases). The CDR3 contains 13 residues. V gave up 9 bases and J gave up 7 bases, with 18 bases separating them. The V gene's germline CDR1 is MDHEN and CDR2 SYDVKM.

The chain carries TRBV6-8 and TRBJ1-4; a weak D match, TRBD1 (6 bases). Looked up from germline, CDR1 is MNHGY and CDR2 is SAAAGT. The CDR3 consists of 16 residues. Trimming shortened V by 8 bases and J by 3 bases, and 19 bases separated the two germline ends. CDR3 sequence: CASAKGWGRPNEKLFF. Written as DNA, the CDR3 is TGTGCCAGCGCAAAGGGGTGGGGGCGACCTAATGAAAAACTGTTTTTT.

This rearrangement joins TRBV6-8 to TRBJ2-7; D gene ambiguous. From germline, CDR1 is MNHGY and CDR2 SAAAGT. Trimming removed 6 bases from V and 2 bases from J, with 11 bases in between. The CDR3 totals 13 residues. The CDR3 sequence is CASSRRWAYEQYF. The CDR3 bases are TGTGCCAGCAGCCGTCGTTGGGCCTACGAGCAGTACTTC.

This clone is judged medium-sized (0.01 to 0.1%). V usage is TRBV11-3 and J usage is TRBJ1-1, with 8 nucleotides matching TRBD1. J lost 0 bases, V lost 1 base, and 4 bases had no gene match. CDR1 and CDR2 from the germline V gene are SGHNT and YENEEA. The CDR3 covers 16 residues. CDR3 amino acids: CASSLGSGGMNTEAFF. The CDR3 DNA reads as TGTGCCAGCAGCTTAGGGTCAGGGGGCATGAACACTGAAGCTTTCTTT.

The chain combines TRBV9 with TRBJ2-7, with D tentatively TRBD2 (6 bases). Trimming cost V 5 bases and J 7 bases, with 19 bases left between them. Germline V CDR1 and CDR2: SGDLS, YYNGEE. CDR3 length equals 14 residues. The CDR3 DNA follows: TGTGCCAGCAGTGGCGGGGTCCAACTCCAGGAGCAGTACGTC. It yields the protein CASSGGVQLQEQYV.

The table lists this clone with many counts. This chain uses TRBV11-3 with TRBJ1-1, with a tentative D call TRBD1 (5 bases). V was pared by 3 bases and J by 2 bases, with 10 bases between. Germline V gene sequence: CDR1 SGHNT, CDR2 YENEEA. The CDR3 contains 14 residues. CDR3 DNA sequence: TGTGCCAGCAGCTTGTGGACACAAAACACTGAAGCTTTCTTT. This codes for CASSLWTQNTEAFF.

This clone was found a few times. The chain uses TRBV28 and TRBJ1-1; D ambiguous. The V end lost 3 bases, the J end lost 0 bases, and 8 bases lay between the germline ends. Germline values: CDR1 MDHEN, CDR2 SYDVKM. CDR3 length equals 14 residues. CDR3 coding DNA: TGTGCCAGCAGTTTGATAACCCTGAACACTGAAGCTTTCTTT. This codes for CASSLITLNTEAFF.

This chain links TRBV9 with TRBJ2-7; 9 positions match TRBD2. The J segment lost 0 bases and the V segment lost 2 bases, leaving 12 bases of the junction unmatched. The CDR3 length is 18 residues. The V gene's germline CDR1 is SGDLS and CDR2 YYNGEE. In DNA form, the CDR3 reads TGTGCCAGCAGCGTGGCCCCTAGCGGGGCTGTTAACTCCTACGAGCAGTACTTC. Translated, it gives CASSVAPSGAVNSYEQYF.

Ten or more counts support this clone. The rearrangement uses TRBV11-3 and TRBJ1-1; 10 positions agree with TRBD1. CDR1 and CDR2 from the germline V gene are SGHNT and YENEEA. The V segment lost 1 base and the J segment 7 bases; nucleotides outside the gene matches: 9. This CDR3 has 16 residues. CDR3 region: CASSLVGTGVLGEAFF. CDR3 DNA sequence: TGTGCCAGCAGCTTAGTAGGGACAGGGGTCTTAGGTGAAGCTTTCTTT.

At least ten counts were recorded for this clone. The chain uses TRBV11-3 and TRBJ1-3; TRBD1 matches 9 bases. V was clipped by 4 bases and J by 0 bases; unmatched bases: 7. CDR1 and CDR2 from the germline V gene are SGHNT and YENEEA. CDR3 length: 17 residues. CDR3 sequence reads: CASSSWTGDFSGNTIYF. CDR3 bases: TGTGCCAGCAGCTCATGGACAGGGGACTTCTCTGGAAACACCATATATTTT. Full variable domain (remainder filled in from reference TRBV11-3 and TRBJ1-3): EAGVVQSPRYKIIEKKQPVAFWCNPISGHNTLYWYLQNLGQGPELLIRYENEEAVDDSQLPKDRFSAERLKGVDSTLKIQPAELGDSAVYLCASSSWTGDFSGNTIYFGEGSWLTVV.

A few counts support this clone. One junction end disagrees with the germline gene, perhaps due to a read error. This chain connects TRBV11-3 to TRBJ2-3; D possibly uses TRBD1 or TRBD2 (5 bases each). The CDR3 covers 17 residues. The germline V gene has CDR1 SGHNT and CDR2 YENEEA. CDR3 bases: TGTGCCAGCAGCTTGGTGGTCGACAGACTATTCACAGATATGCAGTATTTT. The encoded protein is CASSLVVDRLFTDMQYF.

This clone has at least ten counts. The chain uses TRBV6-8 and TRBJ2-7; D call uncertain. The CDR3 is 13 amino acids. CDR1 MNHGY and CDR2 SAAAGT come from the germline V gene. The V end lost 2 bases, the J end lost 6 bases, and 11 bases lay between the germline ends. CDR3 in amino acids: CASSYAAVAEQYF. The CDR3 DNA reads as TGTGCCAGCAGTTACGCGGCAGTAGCCGAGCAGTACTTC.

The gene calls are TRBV19 and TRBJ1-1, with 9 bases matching TRBD1. Germline V gene sequence: CDR1 LNHDA, CDR2 SQIVND (reference sequence). The CDR3 consists of 14 residues. The V segment lost 6 bases and the J segment 3 bases; nucleotides outside the gene matches: 5. CDR3 sequence: CASSSWTGDTEAFF. CDR3 nucleotides: TGTGCCAGTAGCAGCTGGACAGGGGACACTGAAGCTTTCTTT.

Only a few counts were recorded for this clone. The gene calls are TRBV7-1 and TRBJ1-1, with 7 bases identical to TRBD1. TRBV7-1 belongs to the ORF category, with a function that is uncertain. V shed 4 bases and J 7 bases; nucleotides not matched to a gene: 6. The CDR3 sequence is 13 residues long. The CDR3 reads CASSLGNRGEAFF. In DNA form, the CDR3 reads TGTGCCAGCAGCTTAGGTAACAGGGGTGAAGCTTTCTTT.

Within the sample, this clone is medium-sized. This chain uses TRBV11-3 with TRBJ1-3; D uncertain. Trimming cost V 3 bases and J 4 bases, with 13 bases left between them. Germline V gene data show CDR1 as SGHNT and CDR2 as YENEEA. This CDR3 spans 15 amino acids. The CDR3 is CASSLSSSRGNTIYF. CDR3 nucleotides: TGTGCCAGCAGCTTGTCCTCGTCGAGGGGAAACACCATATATTTT.

This clone was observed many times. The chain couples TRBV6-8 to TRBJ2-5, with 10 bases aligning to TRBD1. Germline CDR1 is MNHGY and CDR2 is SAAAGT. The CDR3 has 17 residues. V was clipped by 2 bases and J by 1 base; unmatched bases: 7. The CDR3 DNA follows: TGTGCCAGCAGTTACGACATCCGACAGGGGGCCCAAGAGACCCAGTACTTC. Protein: CASSYDIRQGAQETQYF.

The sample holds a few counts of this clone. CDR3 residues: CASRGEMRNQPQHF. CDR3 nucleotides: TGTGCCAGCAGGGGAGAGATGAGAAATCAGCCCCAGCATTTT. V gene TRBV6-8 combines with J gene TRBJ1-5, with no clear D. CDR3 length: 14 amino acids. Germline V gene sequence: CDR1 MNHGY, CDR2 SAAAGT. V gave up 6 bases and J gave up 4 bases, with 13 bases separating them.

This clone has more than one count but fewer than ten. The CDR3 DNA reads TGTGCCAGCAGTTTAGCCAGGGGAGTAGAGTATGGCTACACCTTC. Translating gives CASSLARGVEYGYTF. The rearrangement links TRBV28 to TRBJ1-2; TRBD1 is a possible D gene (6 bases). CDR1 MDHEN and CDR2 SYDVKM come from the germline V gene. This CDR3 comprises 15 residues. Trimming cost V 2 bases and J 5 bases, with 15 bases left between them.

This clone was seen many times. V is TRBV11-3 and J is TRBJ2-7; tentatively, D is TRBD2 (6 bases). Trimming took off 2 bases at V and 5 bases at J, with 16 bases between the two ends. Germline loops: CDR1 SGHNT, CDR2 YENEEA. The CDR3 spans 15 residues. The CDR3 is CASSLRRAAGNEQYF. The CDR3 DNA sequence: TGTGCCAGCAGCTTACGCCGGGCCGCGGGGAACGAGCAGTACTTC.

This clone has just a few counts. This chain uses TRBV9 with TRBJ1-3, with TRBD1 as a possible D gene (5 bases). The CDR3 is made up of 15 amino acids. Germline lookup yields CDR1 SGDLS and CDR2 YYNGEE. V was cut by 5 bases and J by 0 bases, with 12 bases left in between. CDR3 bases: TGTGCCAGCAGTGAAAAAGGGGTCTCTGGAAACACCATATATTTT. It translates to CASSEKGVSGNTIYF.